This T cell receptor beta chain emerged from a study of Graves' ophthalmopathy and Graves' hyperthyroidism. Study-wide findings and caveats: A 13-signature model separated ophthalmopathy from stable hyperthyroidism, reaching less than 90% sensitivity and less than 83% specificity cross-validated.

This clonotype was observed at least ten times. Its specificity is unknown. For repertoire sequencing, the TCR beta CDR3 regions were amplified from RNA transcripts. HTBI primers served in a first-round RT-PCR, which a second-round multiplex PCR followed. TCRdb re-analysed the multiplex PCR reads in MiXCR, keeping a single row per CDR3 protein. The sample yields about 620,000 distinct CDR3 sequences, 20% to 25% seen once. Clinical symptoms, serum thyroxine, TRAb, thyroid ultrasound and orbital computed tomography were relied on for diagnosis. Sequenced material: peripheral blood. The TCR originated in a woman between 18 and 29 years old with stable Graves' hyperthyroidism. Some clones in this sample may be carry-over from other donors' samples.

The CDR3 reads CASSYGTANYGYTF. The DNA for the CDR3 is TGCGCCAGCAGCTACGGGACAGCTAACTATGGCTACACCTTC. This chain uses TRBV5-1 with TRBJ1-2; 7 nucleotides agree with TRBD1. Losses at the gene ends were 3 bases for V and 0 bases for J; bases not matched to a gene: 2. Germline-derived CDR1 and CDR2 are SGHRS and YFSETQ. This CDR3 region has 14 residues. The full variable domain, its missing parts supplied by reference TRBV5-1 and TRBJ1-2, is KAGVTQTPRYLIKTRGQQVTLSCSPISGHRSVSWYQQTPGQGLQFLFEYFSETQRNKGNFPGRFSGRQFSNSRSEMNVSTLELGDSALYLCASSYGTANYGYTFGSGTRLTVV.